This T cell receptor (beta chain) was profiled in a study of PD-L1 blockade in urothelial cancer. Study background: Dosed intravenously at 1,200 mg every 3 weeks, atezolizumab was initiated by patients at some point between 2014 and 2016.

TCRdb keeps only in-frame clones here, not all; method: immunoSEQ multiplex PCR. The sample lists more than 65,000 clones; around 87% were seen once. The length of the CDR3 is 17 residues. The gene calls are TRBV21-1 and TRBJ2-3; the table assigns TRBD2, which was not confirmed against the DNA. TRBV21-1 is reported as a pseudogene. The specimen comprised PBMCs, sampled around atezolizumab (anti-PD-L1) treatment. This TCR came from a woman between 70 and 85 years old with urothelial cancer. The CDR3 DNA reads TGTGCCAGCAGCAATCCGGGACTAGCGGTTAGCACAGATACGCAGTATTTT. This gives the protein CASSNPGLAVSTDTQYF.